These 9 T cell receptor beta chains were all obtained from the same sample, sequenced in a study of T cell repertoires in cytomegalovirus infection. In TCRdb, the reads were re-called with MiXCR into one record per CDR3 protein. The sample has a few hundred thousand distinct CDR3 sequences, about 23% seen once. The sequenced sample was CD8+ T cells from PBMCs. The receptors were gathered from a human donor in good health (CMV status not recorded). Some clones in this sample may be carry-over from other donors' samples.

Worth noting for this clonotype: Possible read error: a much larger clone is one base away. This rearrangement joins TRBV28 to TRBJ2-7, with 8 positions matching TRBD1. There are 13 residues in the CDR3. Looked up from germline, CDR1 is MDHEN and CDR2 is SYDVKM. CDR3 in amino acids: CAGSPDRGYEQYF. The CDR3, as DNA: TGTGCCGGCAGCCCCGACAGGGGATACGAGCAGTACTTC.

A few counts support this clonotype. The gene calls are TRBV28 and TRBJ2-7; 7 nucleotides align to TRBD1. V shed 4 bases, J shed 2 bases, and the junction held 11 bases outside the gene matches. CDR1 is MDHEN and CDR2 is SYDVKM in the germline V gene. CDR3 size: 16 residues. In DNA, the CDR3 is TGTGCCAGCAGTTCACCACAGGGGCCCAGTGCCTACGAGCAGTACTTC. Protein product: CASSSPQGPSAYEQYF.

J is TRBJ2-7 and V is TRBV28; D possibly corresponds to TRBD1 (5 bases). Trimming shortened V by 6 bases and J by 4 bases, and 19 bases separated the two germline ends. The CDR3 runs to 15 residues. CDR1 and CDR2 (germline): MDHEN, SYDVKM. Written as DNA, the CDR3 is TGTGCCAGCAGCCCTTTGAAGGACACCAGGTACGAGCAGTACTTC. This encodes CASSPLKDTRYEQYF.

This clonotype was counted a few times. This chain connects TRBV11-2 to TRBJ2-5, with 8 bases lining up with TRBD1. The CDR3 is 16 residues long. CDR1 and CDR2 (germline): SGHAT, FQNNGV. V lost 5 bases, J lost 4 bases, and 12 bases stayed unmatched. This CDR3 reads CASSLGQAPLGETQYF. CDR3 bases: TGTGCCAGCAGCCTGGGACAGGCCCCACTAGGAGAGACCCAGTACTTC.

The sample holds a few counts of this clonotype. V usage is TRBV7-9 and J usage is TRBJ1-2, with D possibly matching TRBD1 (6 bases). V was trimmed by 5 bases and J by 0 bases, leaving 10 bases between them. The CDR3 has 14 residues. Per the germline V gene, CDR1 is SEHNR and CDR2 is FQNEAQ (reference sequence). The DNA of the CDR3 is TGTGCCAGCAGCGGGTGGACAGCTAACTATGGCTACACCTTC. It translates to CASSGWTANYGYTF.

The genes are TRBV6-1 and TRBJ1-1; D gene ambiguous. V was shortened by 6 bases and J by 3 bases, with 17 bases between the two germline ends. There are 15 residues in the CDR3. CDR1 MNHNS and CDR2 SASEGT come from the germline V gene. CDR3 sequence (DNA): TGTGCCAGCAGGGTCCCGGGGAGTCGGGACACTGAAGCTTTCTTT. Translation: CASRVPGSRDTEAFF.

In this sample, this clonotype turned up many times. The CDR3 spells CASSPDGGLEQFF. For the CDR3, the DNA is TGTGCCAGCAGCCCGGACGGGGGGCTTGAGCAGTTCTTC. The rearrangement uses TRBV7-9 and TRBJ2-1, with D perhaps TRBD2 (7 bases). V lost 5 bases and J lost 9, with 14 bases in between. The germline V gene encodes CDR1 SEHNR and CDR2 FQNEAQ (reference sequence). The CDR3 consists of 13 residues.

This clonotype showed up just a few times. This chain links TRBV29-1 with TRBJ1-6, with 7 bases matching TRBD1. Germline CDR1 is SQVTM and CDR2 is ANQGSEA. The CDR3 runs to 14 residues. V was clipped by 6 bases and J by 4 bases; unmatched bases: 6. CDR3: CSVRQGEYNSPLHF. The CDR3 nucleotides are TGCAGCGTCCGACAGGGAGAGTATAATTCACCCCTCCACTTT.

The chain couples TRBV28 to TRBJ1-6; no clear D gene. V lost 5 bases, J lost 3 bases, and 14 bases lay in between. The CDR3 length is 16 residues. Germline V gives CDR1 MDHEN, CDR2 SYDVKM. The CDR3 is CASSNLTLNYNSPLHF. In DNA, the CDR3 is TGTGCCAGCAGTAATCTTACGTTAAACTATAATTCACCCCTCCACTTT.